The T cell receptor beta chain described here comes from a study of metastatic and nonmetastatic thyroid tumors. Study summary: The comparison covered peripheral blood and tumor or nodule tissue in malignant and benign thyroid patients. Study observations and caveats: Malignant thyroid tumors reportedly exceeded benign nodules significantly in TCR beta diversity, with the difference appearing in blood and tumor.

TCRdb reanalyzed the PCR reads with MiXCR. The profile shows just over 15,000 clones, 34% of them singletons. Judged by abundance, this clone is medium-sized. The antigen is undetermined. The CDR3 sequence is 14 residues long. The germline CDR1 and CDR2 sequences are LNHDA and SQIVND (reference sequence). Trimming cost V 5 bases and J 5 bases, with 15 bases left between them. Thyroid surgery had not been preceded by any treatment in any patient. The sample taken for sequencing was tumor tissue. The V and J genes are TRBV19 and TRBJ2-5; D may be TRBD1 (5 bases). This sequence originates from a male donor with papillary thyroid cancer or a benign thyroid nodule (not recorded which). Some clones in this sample may be carry-over from other donors' samples. CDR3 nucleotide sequence: TGTGCCAGTAGTTCTGGGGCCGGGTGGGAGACCCAGTACTTC. This translates into CASSSGAGWETQYF.